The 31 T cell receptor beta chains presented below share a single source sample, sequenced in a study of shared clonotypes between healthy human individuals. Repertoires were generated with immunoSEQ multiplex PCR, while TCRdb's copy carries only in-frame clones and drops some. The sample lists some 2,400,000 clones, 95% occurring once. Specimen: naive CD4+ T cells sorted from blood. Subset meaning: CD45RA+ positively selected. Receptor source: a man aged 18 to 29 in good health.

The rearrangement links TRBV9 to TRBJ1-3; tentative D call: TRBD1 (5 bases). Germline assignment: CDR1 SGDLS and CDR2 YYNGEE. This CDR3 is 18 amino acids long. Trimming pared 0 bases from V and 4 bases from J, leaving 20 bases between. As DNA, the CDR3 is TGTGCCAGCAGCGTAGGATTCGTTGGGGGGAAGGGAGGAAACACCATATATTTT. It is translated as CASSVGFVGGKGGNTIYF.

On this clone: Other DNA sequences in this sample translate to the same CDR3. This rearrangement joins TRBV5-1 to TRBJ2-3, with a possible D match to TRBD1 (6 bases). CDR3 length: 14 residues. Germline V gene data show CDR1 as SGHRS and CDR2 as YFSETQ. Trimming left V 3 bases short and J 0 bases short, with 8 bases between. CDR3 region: CASSWTVSTDTQYF. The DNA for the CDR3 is TGCGCCAGCAGCTGGACAGTGAGCACAGATACGCAGTATTTT.

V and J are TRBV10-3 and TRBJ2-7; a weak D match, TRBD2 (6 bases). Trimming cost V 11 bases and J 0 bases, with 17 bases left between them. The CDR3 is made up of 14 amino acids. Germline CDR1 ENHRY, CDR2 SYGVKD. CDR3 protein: CASTGLGSSYEQYF. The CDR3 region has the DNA TGTGCCTCGACGGGGCTCGGGAGCTCCTACGAGCAGTACTTC.

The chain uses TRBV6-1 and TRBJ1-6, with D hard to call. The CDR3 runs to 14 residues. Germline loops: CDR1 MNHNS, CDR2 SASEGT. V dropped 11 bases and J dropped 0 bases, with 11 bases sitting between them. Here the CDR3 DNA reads TGTGCCGTCAGCGGAGGCTCCTATAATTCACCCCTCCACTTT. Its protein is CAVSGGSYNSPLHF.

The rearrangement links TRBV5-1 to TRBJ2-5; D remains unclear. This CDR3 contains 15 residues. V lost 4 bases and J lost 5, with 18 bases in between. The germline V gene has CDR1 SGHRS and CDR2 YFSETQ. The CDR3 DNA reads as TGCGCCAGCAGCCTATGGGTGGCGCTTAGGGAGACCCAGTACTTC. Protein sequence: CASSLWVALRETQYF.

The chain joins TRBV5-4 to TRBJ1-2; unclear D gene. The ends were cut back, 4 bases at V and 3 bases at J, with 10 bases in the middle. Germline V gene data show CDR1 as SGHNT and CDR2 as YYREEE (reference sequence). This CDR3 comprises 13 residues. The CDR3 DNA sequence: TGTGCCAGCAGCGATGGAATGCACTATGGCTACACCTTC. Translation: CASSDGMHYGYTF.

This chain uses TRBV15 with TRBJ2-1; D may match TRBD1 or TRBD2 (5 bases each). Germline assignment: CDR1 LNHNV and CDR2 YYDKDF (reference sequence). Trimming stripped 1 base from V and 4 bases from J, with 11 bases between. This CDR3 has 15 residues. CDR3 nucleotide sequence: TGTGCCACCAGCAGAGTGGGGGACCCGTACAATGAGCAGTTCTTC. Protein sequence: CATSRVGDPYNEQFF.

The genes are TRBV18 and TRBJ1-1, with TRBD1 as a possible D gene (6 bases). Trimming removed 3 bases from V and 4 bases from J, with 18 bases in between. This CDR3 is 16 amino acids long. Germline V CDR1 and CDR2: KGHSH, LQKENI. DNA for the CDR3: TGTGCCAGCTCACCCCAACCCGGACAGACTGTCACTGAAGCTTTCTTT. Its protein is CASSPQPGQTVTEAFF.

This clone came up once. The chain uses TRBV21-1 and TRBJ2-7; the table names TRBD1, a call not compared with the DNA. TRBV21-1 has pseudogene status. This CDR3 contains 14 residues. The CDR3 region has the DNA TGTGCCAGCAGCCGGACAGGGAGAGGCTACGAGCAGTACTTC. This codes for CASSRTGRGYEQYF.

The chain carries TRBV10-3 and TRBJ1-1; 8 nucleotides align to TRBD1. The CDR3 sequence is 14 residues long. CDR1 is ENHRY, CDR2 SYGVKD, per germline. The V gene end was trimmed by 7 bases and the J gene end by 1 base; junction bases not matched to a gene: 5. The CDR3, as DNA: TGTGCCATCACAGGCCAGGGGGCGAACACTGAAGCTTTCTTT. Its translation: CAITGQGANTEAFF.

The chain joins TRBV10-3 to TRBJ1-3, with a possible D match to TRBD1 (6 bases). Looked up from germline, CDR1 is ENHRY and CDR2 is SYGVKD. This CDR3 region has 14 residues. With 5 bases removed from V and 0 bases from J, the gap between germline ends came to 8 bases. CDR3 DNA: TGTGCCATCAGTCGACAGGTCTCTGGAAACACCATATATTTT. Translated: CAISRQVSGNTIYF.

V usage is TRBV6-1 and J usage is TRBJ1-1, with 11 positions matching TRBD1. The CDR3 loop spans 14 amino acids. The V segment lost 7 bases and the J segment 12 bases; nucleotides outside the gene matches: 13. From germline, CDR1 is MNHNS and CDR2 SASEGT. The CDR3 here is CASKAAGTGGPTFF. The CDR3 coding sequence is TGTGCCAGCAAGGCAGCGGGGACAGGGGGACCGACTTTCTTT.

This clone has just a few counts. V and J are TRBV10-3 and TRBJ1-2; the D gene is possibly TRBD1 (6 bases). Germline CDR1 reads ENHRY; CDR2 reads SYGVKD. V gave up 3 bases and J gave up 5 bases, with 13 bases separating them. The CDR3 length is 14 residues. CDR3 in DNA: TGTGCCATCAGTGAAGTAACAGGGAATTATGGCTACACCTTC. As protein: CAISEVTGNYGYTF.

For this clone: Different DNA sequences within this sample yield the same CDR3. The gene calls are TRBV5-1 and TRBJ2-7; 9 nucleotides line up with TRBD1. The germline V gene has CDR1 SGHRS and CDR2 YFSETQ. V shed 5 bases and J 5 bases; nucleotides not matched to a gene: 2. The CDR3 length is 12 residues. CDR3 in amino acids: CASSRDRDEQYF. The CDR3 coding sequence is TGCGCCAGCAGTCGGGACAGGGACGAGCAGTACTTC.

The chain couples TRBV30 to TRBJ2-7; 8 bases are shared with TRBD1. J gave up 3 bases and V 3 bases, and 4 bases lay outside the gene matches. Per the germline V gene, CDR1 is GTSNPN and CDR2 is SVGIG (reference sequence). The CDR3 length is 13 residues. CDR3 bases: TGTGCCTGGAGAGGACAGGGAGGCTACGAGCAGTACTTC. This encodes CAWRGQGGYEQYF.

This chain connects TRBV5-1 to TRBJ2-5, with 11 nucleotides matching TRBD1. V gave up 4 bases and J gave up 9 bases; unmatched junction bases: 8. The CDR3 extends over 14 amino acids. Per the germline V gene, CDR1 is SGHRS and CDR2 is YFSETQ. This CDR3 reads CASSPGTGGWAQYF. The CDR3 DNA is TGCGCCAGCAGCCCCGGGACAGGGGGATGGGCCCAGTACTTC.

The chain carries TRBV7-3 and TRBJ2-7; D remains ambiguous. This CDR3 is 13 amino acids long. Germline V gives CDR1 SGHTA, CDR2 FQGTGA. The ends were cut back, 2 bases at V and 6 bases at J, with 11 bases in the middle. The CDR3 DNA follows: TGTGCCAGCAGCTTAGTGCCAGCGTCCGAGCAGTACTTC. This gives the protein CASSLVPASEQYF.

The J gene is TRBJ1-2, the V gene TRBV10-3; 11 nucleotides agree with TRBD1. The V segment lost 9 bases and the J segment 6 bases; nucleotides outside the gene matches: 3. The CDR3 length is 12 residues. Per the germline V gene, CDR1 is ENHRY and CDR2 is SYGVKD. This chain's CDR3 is CAIGTGGNGYTF. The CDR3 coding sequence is TGTGCCATAGGGACAGGGGGGAATGGCTACACCTTC.

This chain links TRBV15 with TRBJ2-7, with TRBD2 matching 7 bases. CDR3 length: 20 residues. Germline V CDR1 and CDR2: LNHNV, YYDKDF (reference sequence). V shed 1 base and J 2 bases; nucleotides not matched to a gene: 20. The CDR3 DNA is TGTGCCACCAGCAGAGCCTTCAAAATCTCGACTAGCCCACTAACCTACGAGCAGTACTTC. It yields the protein CATSRAFKISTSPLTYEQYF. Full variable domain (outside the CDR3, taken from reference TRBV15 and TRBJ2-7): DAMVIQNPRYQVTQFGKPVTLSCSQTLNHNVMYWYQQKSSQAPKLLFHYYDKDFNNEADTPDNFQSRRPNTSFCFLDIRSPGLGDTAMYLCATSRAFKISTSPLTYEQYFGPGTRLTVT.

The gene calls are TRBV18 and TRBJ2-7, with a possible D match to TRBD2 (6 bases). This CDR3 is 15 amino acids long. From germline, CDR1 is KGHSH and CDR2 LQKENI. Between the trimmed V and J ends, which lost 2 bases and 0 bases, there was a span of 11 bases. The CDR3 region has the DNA TGTGCCAGCTCACCAACCCCCGGGAGCTCCTACGAGCAGTACTTC. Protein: CASSPTPGSSYEQYF.

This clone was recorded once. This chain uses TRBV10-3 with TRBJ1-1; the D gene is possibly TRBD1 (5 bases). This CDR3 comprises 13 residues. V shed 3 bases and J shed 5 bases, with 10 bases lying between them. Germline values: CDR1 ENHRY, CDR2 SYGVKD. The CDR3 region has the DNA TGTGCCATCAGTGAAGGGACGGTTACTGAAGCTTTCTTT. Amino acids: CAISEGTVTEAFF.

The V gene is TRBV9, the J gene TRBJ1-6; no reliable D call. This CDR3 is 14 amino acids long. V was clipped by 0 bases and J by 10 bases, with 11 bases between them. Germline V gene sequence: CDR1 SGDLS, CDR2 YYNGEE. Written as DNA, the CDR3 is TGTGCCAGCAGCGTAGCTGTAGGAGGATCACCCCTCCACTTT. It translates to CASSVAVGGSPLHF.

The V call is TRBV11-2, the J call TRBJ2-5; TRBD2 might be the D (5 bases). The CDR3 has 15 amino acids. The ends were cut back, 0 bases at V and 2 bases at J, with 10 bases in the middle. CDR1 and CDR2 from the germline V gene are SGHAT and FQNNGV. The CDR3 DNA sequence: TGTGCCAGCAGCTTAGACCTAGCCACACAAGAGACCCAGTACTTC. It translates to CASSLDLATQETQYF.

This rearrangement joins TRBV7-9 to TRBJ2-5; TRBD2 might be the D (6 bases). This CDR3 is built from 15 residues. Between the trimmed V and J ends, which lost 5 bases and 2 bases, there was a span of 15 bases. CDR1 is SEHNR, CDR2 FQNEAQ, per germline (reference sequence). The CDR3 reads CASSLGLTPQETQYF. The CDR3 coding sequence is TGTGCCAGCAGCCTGGGACTCACGCCTCAAGAGACCCAGTACTTC.

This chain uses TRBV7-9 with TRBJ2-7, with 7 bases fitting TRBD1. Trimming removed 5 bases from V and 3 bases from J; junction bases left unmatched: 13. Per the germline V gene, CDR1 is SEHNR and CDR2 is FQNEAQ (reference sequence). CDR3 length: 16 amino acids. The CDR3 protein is CASSVLRDREGYEQYF. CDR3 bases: TGTGCCAGCAGCGTCCTCCGGGACAGAGAAGGCTACGAGCAGTACTTC. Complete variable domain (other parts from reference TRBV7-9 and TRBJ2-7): DTGVSQNPRHKITKRGQNVTFRCDPISEHNRLYWYRQTLGQGPEFLTYFQNEAQLEKSRLLSDRFSAERPKGSFSTLEIQRTEQGDSAMYLCASSVLRDREGYEQYFGPGTRLTVT.

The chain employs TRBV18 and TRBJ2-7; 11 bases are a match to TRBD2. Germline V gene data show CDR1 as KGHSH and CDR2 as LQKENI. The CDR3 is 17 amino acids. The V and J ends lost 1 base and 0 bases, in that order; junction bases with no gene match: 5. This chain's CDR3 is CASSPLGTSGSSYEQYF. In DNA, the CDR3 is TGTGCCAGCTCACCACTCGGAACTAGCGGGAGCTCCTACGAGCAGTACTTC.

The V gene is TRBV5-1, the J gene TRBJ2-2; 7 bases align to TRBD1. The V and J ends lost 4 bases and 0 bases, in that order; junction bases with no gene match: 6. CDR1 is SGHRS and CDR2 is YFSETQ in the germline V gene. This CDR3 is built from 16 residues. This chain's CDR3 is CASSLKTGSNTGELFF. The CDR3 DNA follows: TGCGCCAGCAGCCTAAAGACAGGGTCGAACACCGGGGAGCTGTTTTTT.

CDR3 residues: CASSPARAGMDEQFF. DNA for the CDR3: TGTGCCAGCAGCCCAGCTCGGGCTGGAATGGATGAGCAGTTCTTC. This chain joins TRBV7-9 and TRBJ2-1, with D unresolved. The V gene lost 5 bases and the J gene lost 8 bases, with 19 bases spanning the gap. Germline CDR1 and CDR2: SEHNR and FQNEAQ (reference sequence). The CDR3 loop spans 15 amino acids.

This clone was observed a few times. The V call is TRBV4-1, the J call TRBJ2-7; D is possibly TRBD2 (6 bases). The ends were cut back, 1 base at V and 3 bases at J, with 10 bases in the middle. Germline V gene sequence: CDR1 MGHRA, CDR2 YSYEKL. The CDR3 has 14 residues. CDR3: CASSQGLVNYEQYF. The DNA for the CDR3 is TGCGCCAGCAGCCAAGGACTAGTAAACTACGAGCAGTACTTC.

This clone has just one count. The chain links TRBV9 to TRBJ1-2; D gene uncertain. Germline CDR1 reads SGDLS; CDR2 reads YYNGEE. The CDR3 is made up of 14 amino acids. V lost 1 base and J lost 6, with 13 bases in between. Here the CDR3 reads CASSVSLMVDGYTF. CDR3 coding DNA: TGTGCCAGCAGCGTAAGTTTGATGGTCGATGGCTACACCTTC.

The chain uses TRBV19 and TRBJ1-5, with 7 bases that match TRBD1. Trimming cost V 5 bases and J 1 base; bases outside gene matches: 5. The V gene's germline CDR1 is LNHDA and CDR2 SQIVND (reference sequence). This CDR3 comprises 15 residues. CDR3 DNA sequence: TGTGCCAGTAGTCTACCACAGGGGAGCAATCAGCCCCAGCATTTT. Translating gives CASSLPQGSNQPQHF.